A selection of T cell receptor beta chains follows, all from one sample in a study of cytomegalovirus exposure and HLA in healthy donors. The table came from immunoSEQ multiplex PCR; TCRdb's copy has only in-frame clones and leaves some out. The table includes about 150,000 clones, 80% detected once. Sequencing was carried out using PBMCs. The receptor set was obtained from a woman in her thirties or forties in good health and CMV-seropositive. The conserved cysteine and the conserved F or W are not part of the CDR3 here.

ASSQDGGTDTQY | TRBJ2-3 | TRBV4-2 | 12
AWSNLQAVMIYGYT | TRBJ1-2 | TRBV30 | 14
ASRTGQGNYGYT | TRBJ1-2 | TRBV28 | 12
ASSETQQGGIFVGHGLF | TRBJ1-4 | TRBV6-1 | 17
ASSLGTGGGT | TRBJ1-2 | TRBV28 | 10
ASGKNRNYNEQF | TRBJ2-1 | TRBV12-5 | 12
ASRSPGLAETTGELF | TRBJ2-2 | TRBV7-9 | 15
ASMLSGSLKNEQF | TRBJ2-1 | TRBV5-1 | 13
ASSSQPGLAGREQY | TRBJ2-7 | TRBV7-2 | 14
ASNPTGTANYEQY | . | TRBV19 | 13
ASSWDRTNYGYT | TRBJ1-2 | TRBV5-4 | 12
ASSPGQLNTEAF | TRBJ1-1 | TRBV28 | 12
AISEEGGGAQDTQY | TRBJ2-3 | TRBV10-3 | 14
ASSTLSTDTQY | TRBJ2-3 | TRBV28 | 11
ASTSQGRNEQF | TRBJ2-1 | TRBV28 | 11
ASSVVPTTSTDTQY | TRBJ2-3 | TRBV9 | 14
ASSLGLAGTDEQF | TRBJ2-1 | TRBV11-2 | 13
ASSELAGGAYNEQF | TRBJ2-1 | TRBV6-1 | 14
ASSFIALDANEQF | TRBJ2-1 | TRBV5-5 | 13
ASRDRGVVTEAF | TRBJ1-1 | TRBV2 | 12
ASGAAESAAF | TRBJ1-1 | TRBV10-2 | 10
ASSYSPRADTQY | TRBJ2-3 | TRBV6-5 | 12
ASSIGTGTEQF | TRBJ2-1 | TRBV19 | 11
ASSFTAGAETQY | TRBJ2-5 | TRBV11-2 | 12
ASSYRQGKAYEQY | TRBJ2-7 | TRBV6-5 | 13
ASSFPVPGNSNTGELF | TRBJ2-2 | TRBV11-2 | 16
ASSQDPPGFSEQY | TRBJ2-7 | TRBV14 | 13
ASSPHGQGDTEAF | TRBJ1-1 | TRBV5-1 | 13
ASSLVSGLGTEAF | TRBJ1-1 | TRBV7-6 | 13
ASSEHSGSTGELF | TRBJ2-2 | TRBV5-1 | 13
ASSTQGQETQY | TRBJ2-5 | TRBV5-1 | 11
ASSQTSGRNYEQY | TRBJ2-7 | TRBV5-5 | 13
ASSVVPSWAGELF | TRBJ2-2 | TRBV9 | 13
ASSAGTTSTDTQY | TRBJ2-3 | TRBV5-1 | 13
ASSSGTSGSNEQF | TRBJ2-1 | TRBV9 | 13
ASSERQGAANTEAF | TRBJ1-1 | TRBV2 | 14
ASSSDDRGHEKLF | TRBJ1-4 | TRBV27 | 13
ASSQSLREGGTDTQY | TRBJ2-3 | TRBV4-1 | 15
ASSIGTGRTTDTQY | TRBJ2-3 | TRBV19 | 14
ASSAPMSGRESSGANVLT | TRBJ2-6 | TRBV9 | 18
ASSSNTDTQY | TRBJ2-3 | TRBV5-1 | 10
ASSKWDGTSGGDTQY | TRBJ2-3 | TRBV9 | 15
ASSKAPGQGDSNQPQH | TRBJ1-5 | TRBV21-1 | 16
ASSLGALAGDTQY | TRBJ2-3 | TRBV7-8 | 13
ASRTGLQETQY | TRBJ2-5 | TRBV2 | 11
ASSKPGQGSFYGYT | TRBJ1-2 | TRBV28 | 14
AWSSAGYEQY | TRBJ2-7 | TRBV30 | 10
ASRAGTSGAGNNEQF | TRBJ2-1 | TRBV6-4 | 15
ASSEGQLAGGGETQY | TRBJ2-5 | TRBV2 | 15
ASSPHRVGVNTEAF | TRBJ1-1 | TRBV19 | 14
ASSPVSRRAEEQF | TRBJ2-1 | TRBV7-8 | 13
ASTDRGSSTDTQY | TRBJ2-3 | TRBV19 | 13
ASSYGQMDGYT | TRBJ1-2 | TRBV27 | 11
ASSFPGGLSTDTQY | TRBJ2-3 | TRBV5-1 | 14
ASSRRGLTGGACYGYT | TRBJ1-2 | TRBV21-1 | 16